A single sample is the source of the 5 T cell receptor beta chains below, sequenced in a study of T cell repertoires in cytomegalovirus infection. MiXCR was run by TCRdb on the reads, yielding one entry per CDR3 protein. The data show about 700,000 distinct CDR3 sequences, with around 31% seen just once and about 20% held by the top ten. The antigens of these receptors remain unknown. This sample comprised cultured PBMCs, obtained from culture after CMV antigen stimulation. The source of these receptors is a human donor in good health (CMV status not recorded). Some clones in this sample may be carry-over from other donors' samples.

CDR3: CASSPRDRGRNAEAFF. CDR3 coding DNA: TGTGCCAGCAGCCCCCGGGACAGGGGGCGAAACGCTGAAGCTTTCTTT. The genes are TRBV7-9 and TRBJ1-1; 12 nucleotides match TRBD1. This CDR3 spans 16 amino acids. Per germline, CDR1 SEHNR and CDR2 FQNEAQ (reference sequence). V lost 5 bases, J lost 6 bases, and 10 bases stayed unmatched. The whole variable domain, filled in from reference TRBV7-9 and TRBJ1-1, reads DTGVSQNPRHKITKRGQNVTFRCDPISEHNRLYWYRQTLGQGPEFLTYFQNEAQLEKSRLLSDRFSAERPKGSFSTLEIQRTEQGDSAMYLCASSPRDRGRNAEAFFGQGTRLTVV.

This CDR3 is CSDAVLERGPYNEQFF. The CDR3 nucleotides are TGCAGTGACGCGGTGTTGGAGAGGGGACCATACAATGAGCAGTTCTTC. This chain connects TRBV20-1 to TRBJ2-1; D might be TRBD1 or TRBD2, each matching 5 bases. Per germline, CDR1 DFQATT and CDR2 SNEGSKA (reference sequence). V gave up 7 bases and J gave up 4 bases, with 23 bases separating them. This CDR3 is 16 amino acids long.

This clonotype was detected only a few times. This sequence joins TRBV20-1 and TRBJ2-2, with a possible D match to TRBD1 (5 bases). This CDR3 has 16 amino acids. The V end lost 0 bases, the J end lost 5 bases, and 16 bases lay between the germline ends. CDR1 is DFQATT, CDR2 SNEGSKA, per germline (reference sequence). The CDR3 spells CSARDDRRDGTGELFF. The CDR3 nucleotides read TGCAGTGCTAGAGATGACAGAAGGGATGGAACCGGGGAGCTGTTTTTT.

This chain uses TRBV19 with TRBJ1-5; the D gene is possibly TRBD1 (5 bases). The CDR3 contains 15 residues. The germline V gene has CDR1 LNHDA and CDR2 SQIVND (reference sequence). Trimming took off 7 bases at V and 5 bases at J, with 18 bases between the two ends. CDR3 sequence reads: CASTLAGSEDQPQHF. As DNA, the CDR3 is TGTGCCAGTACCCTAGCAGGGAGTGAGGATCAGCCCCAGCATTTT.

This clonotype was counted between two and nine times. The CDR3 is CASSQTGGLGPDTQYF. DNA for the CDR3: TGTGCCAGCAGCCAGACGGGGGGGTTAGGGCCTGATACGCAGTATTTT. This chain uses TRBV6-6 with TRBJ2-3; 8 bases fit TRBD2. V was clipped by 6 bases and J by 6 bases; unmatched bases: 14. The CDR3 consists of 16 residues. Per the germline V gene, CDR1 is MNHNY and CDR2 is SVGAGI (reference sequence).